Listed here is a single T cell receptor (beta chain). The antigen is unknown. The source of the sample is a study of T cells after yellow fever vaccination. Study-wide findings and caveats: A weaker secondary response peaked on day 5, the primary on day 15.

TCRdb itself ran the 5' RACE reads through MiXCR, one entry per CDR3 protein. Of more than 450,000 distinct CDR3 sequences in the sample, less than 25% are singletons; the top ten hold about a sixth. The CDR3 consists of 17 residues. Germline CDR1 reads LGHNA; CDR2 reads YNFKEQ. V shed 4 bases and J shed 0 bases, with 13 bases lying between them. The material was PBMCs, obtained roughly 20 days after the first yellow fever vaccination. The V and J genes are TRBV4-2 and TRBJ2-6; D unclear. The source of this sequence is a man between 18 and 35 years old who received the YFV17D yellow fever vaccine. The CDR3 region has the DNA TGTGCCAGCAGCCCCACCACTGGGAACTCTGGGGCCAACGTCCTGACTTTC. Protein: CASSPTTGNSGANVLTF.